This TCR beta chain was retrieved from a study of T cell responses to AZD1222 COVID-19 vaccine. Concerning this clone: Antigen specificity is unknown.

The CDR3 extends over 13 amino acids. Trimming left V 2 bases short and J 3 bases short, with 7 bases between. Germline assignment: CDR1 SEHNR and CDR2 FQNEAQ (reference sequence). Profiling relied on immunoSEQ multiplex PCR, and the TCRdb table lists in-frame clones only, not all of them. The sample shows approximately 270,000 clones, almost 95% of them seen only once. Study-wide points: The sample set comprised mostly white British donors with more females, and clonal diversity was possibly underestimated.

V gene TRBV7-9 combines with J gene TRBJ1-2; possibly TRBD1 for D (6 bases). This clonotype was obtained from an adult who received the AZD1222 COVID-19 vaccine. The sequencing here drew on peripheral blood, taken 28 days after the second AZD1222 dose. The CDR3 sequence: CASSLNRDYGYTF. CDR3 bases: TGTGCCAGCAGCTTAAACAGGGACTATGGCTACACCTTC.